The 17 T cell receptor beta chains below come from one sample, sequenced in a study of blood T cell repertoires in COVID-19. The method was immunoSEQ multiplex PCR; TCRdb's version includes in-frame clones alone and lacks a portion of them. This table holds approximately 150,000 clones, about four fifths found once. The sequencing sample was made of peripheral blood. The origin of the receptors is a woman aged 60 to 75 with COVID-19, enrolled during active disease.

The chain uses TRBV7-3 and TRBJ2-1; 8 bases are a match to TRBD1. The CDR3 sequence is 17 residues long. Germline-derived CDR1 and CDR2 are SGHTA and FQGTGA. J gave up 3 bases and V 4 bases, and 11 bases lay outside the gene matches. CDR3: CASSSTGGKILYNEQFF. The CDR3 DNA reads TGTGCCAGCAGCTCCACAGGGGGTAAAATTCTCTACAATGAGCAGTTCTTC.

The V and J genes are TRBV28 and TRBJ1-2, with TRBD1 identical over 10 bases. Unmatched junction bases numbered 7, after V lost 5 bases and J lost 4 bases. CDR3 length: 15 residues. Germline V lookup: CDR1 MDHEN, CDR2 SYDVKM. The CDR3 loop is CASSIGQGGFYGYTF. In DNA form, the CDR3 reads TGTGCCAGCAGTATCGGACAGGGGGGATTCTATGGCTACACCTTC.

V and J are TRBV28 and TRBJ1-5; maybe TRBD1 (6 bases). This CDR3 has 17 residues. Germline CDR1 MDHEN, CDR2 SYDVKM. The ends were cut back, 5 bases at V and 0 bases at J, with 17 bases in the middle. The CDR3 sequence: CASSAFTGYRSNQPQHF. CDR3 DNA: TGTGCCAGCAGTGCGTTTACAGGGTACCGTAGCAATCAGCCCCAGCATTTT.

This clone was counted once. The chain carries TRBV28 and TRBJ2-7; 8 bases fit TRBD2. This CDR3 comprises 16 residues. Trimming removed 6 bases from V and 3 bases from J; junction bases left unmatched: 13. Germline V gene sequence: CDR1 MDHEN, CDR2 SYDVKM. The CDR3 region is CASSPAGGGVNYEQYV. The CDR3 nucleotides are TGTGCCAGCAGCCCGGCGGGGGGAGGGGTGAACTACGAGCAGTACGTC.

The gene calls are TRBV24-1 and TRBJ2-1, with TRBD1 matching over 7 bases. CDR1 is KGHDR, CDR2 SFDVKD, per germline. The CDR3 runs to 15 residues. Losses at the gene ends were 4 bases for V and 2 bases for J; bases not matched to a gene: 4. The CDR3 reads CATSEEGGPYNEQFF. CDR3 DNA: TGTGCCACCAGTGAAGAAGGGGGCCCCTACAATGAGCAGTTCTTC.

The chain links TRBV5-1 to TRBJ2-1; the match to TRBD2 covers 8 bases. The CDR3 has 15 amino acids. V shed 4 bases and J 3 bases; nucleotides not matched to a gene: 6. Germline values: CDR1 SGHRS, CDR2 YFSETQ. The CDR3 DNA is TGCGCCAGCAGCGCGGGACTAGTAATCTACAATGAGCAGTTCTTC. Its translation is CASSAGLVIYNEQFF.

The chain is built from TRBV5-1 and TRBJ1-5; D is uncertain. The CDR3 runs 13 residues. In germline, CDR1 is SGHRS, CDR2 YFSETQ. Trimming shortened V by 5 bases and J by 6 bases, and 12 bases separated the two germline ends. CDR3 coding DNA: TGCGCCAGCAGAGAAGATTCAGGTCAGCCCCAGCATTTT. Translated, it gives CASREDSGQPQHF. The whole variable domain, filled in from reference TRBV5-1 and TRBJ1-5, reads KAGVTQTPRYLIKTRGQQVTLSCSPISGHRSVSWYQQTPGQGLQFLFEYFSETQRNKGNFPGRFSGRQFSNSRSEMNVSTLELGDSALYLCASREDSGQPQHFGDGTRLSIL.

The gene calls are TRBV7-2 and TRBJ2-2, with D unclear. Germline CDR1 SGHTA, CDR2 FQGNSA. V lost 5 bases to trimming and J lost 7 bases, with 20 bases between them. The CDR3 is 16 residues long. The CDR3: CASSDGPTGVNGELFF. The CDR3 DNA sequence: TGTGCCAGCAGCGACGGCCCGACCGGAGTTAACGGGGAGCTGTTTTTT.

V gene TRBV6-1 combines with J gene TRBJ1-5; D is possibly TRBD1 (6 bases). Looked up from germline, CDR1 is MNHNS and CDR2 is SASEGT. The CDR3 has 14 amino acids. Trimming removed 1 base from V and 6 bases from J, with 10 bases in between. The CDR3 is CASSEDRVGQPQHF. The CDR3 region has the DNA TGTGCCAGCAGTGAAGACAGGGTGGGTCAGCCCCAGCATTTT.

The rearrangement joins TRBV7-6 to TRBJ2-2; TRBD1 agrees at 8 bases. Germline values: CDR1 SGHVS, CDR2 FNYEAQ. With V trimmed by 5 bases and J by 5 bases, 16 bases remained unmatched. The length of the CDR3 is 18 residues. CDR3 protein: CASSPGTGAPRRTGELFF. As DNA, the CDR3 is TGTGCCAGCAGCCCCGGGACAGGAGCCCCGAGAAGGACCGGGGAGCTGTTTTTT.

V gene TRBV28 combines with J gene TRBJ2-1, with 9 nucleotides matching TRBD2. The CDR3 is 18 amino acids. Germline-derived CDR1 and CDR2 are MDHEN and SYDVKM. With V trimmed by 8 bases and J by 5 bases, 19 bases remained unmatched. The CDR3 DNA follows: TGTGCCAGCCTAGAACCCTGTGGGGGACTAGCAGAGAACAATGAGCAGTTCTTC. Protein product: CASLEPCGGLAENNEQFF.

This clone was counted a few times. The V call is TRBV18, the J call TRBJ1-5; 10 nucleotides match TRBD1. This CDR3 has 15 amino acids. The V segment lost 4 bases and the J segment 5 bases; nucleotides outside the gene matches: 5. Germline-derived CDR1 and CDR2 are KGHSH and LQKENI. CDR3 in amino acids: CASSRDRGPYQPQHF. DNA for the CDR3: TGTGCCAGCTCACGCGACAGGGGGCCGTATCAGCCCCAGCATTTT.

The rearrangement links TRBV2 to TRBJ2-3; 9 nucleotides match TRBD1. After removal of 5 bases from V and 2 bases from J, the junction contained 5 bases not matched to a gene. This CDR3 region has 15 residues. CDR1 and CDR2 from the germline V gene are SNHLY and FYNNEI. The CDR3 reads CASSLDRGPTDTQYF. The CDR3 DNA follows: TGTGCCAGCAGTCTGGACAGGGGCCCCACAGATACGCAGTATTTT.

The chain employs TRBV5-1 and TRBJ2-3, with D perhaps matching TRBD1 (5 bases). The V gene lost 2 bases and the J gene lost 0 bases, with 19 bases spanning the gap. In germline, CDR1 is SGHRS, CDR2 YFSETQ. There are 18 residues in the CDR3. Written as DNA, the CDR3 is TGCGCCAGCAGCTTATTAGGGGCAGGGCCTACTAGCACAGATACGCAGTATTTT. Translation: CASSLLGAGPTSTDTQYF.

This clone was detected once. The DNA of the CDR3 is TGTGCCAGCACCACGGGACAGAATCAGCCCCAGCATTTT. Residues: CASTTGQNQPQHF. The V and J genes are TRBV6-5 and TRBJ1-5, with TRBD1 identical over 7 bases. The CDR3 is made up of 13 amino acids. J gave up 4 bases and V 7 bases, and 4 bases lay outside the gene matches. Per the germline V gene, CDR1 is MNHEY and CDR2 is SVGAGI.

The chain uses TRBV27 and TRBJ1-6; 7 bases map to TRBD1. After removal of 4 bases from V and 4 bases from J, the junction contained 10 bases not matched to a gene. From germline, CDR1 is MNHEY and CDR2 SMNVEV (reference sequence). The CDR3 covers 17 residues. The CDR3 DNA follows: TGTGCCAGCAGTTCGGATCGACAGGGCCGATATAATTCACCCCTCCACTTT. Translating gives CASSSDRQGRYNSPLHF.

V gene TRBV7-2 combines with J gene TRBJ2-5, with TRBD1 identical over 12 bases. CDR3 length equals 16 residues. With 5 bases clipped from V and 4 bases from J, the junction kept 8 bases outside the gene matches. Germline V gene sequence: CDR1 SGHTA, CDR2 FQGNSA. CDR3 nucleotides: TGTGCCAGCAGCCCACGGGACAGGGGGCCTCGAGAGACCCAGTACTTC. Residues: CASSPRDRGPRETQYF.